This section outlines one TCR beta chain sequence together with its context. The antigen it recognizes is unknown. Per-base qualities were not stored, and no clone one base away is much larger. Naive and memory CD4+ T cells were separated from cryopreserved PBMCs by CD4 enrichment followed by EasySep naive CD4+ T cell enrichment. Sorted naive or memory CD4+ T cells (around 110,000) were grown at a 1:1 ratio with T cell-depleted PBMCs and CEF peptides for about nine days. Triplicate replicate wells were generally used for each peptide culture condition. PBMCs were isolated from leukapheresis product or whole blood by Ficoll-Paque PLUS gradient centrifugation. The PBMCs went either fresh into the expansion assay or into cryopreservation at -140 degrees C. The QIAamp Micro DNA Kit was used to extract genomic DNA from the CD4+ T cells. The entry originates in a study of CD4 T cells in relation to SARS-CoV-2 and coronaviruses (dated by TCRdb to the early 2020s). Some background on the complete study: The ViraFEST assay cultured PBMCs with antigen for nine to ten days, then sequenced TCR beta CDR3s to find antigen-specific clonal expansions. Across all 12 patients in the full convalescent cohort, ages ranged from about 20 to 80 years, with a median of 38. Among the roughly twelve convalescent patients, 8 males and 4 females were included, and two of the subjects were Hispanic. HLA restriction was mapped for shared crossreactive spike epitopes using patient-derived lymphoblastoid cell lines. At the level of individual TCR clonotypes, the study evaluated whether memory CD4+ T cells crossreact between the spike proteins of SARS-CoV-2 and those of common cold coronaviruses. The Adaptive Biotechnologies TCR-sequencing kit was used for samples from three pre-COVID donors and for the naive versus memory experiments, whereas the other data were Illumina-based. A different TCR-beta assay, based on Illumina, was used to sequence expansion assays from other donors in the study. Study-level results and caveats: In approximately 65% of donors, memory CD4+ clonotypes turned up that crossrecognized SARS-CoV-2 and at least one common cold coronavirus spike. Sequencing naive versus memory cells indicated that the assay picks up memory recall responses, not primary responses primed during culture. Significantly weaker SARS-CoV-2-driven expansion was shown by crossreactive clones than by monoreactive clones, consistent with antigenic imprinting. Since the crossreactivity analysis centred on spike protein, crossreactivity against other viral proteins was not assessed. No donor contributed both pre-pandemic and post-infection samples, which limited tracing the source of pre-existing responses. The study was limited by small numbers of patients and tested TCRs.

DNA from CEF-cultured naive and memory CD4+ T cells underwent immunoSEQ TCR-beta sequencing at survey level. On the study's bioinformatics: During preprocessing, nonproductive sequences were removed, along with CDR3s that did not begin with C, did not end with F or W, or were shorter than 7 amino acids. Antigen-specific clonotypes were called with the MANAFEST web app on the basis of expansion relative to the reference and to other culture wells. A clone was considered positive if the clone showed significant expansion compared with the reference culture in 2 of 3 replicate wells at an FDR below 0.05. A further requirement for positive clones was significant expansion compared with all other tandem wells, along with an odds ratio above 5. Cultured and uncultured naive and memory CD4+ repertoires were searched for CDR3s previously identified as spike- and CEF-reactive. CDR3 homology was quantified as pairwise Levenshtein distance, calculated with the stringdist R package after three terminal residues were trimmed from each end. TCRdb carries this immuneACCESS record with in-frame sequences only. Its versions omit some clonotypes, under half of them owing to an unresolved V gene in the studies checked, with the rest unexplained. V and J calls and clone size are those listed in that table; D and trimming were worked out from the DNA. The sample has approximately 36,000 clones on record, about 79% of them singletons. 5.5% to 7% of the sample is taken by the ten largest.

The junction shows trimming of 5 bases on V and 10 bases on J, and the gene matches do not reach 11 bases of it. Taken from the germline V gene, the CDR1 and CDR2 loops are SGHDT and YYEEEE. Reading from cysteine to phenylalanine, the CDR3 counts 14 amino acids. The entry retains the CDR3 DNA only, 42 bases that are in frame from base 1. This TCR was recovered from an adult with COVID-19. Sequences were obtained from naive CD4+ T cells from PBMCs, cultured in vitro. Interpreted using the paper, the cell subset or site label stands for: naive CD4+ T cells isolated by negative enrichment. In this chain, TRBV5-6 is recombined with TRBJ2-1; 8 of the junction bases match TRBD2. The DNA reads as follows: TGTGCCAGCAGAAAAGGACTCCCGGGGGGGGAGCAGTTCTTC. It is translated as CASRKGLPGGEQFF.